This T cell receptor beta chain was captured in a study of blood T cell repertoires in COVID-19. A note on this clone: Other DNA sequences of this sample code for an identical CDR3.

Participant age was about 18 to 95 years, and participants resided in about two dozen US areas. V was cut by 1 base and J by 7 bases, with 2 bases left in between. This CDR3 region has 12 residues. Looked up from germline, CDR1 is MNHEY and CDR2 is SVGAGI. TCRdb's table, derived via immunoSEQ multiplex PCR, lists solely in-frame clones and lacks some. The table has about 250,000 clones, 65% to 90% seen once; the top ten hold approximately 9.6%. The chain employs TRBV6-5 and TRBJ1-6; D remains ambiguous. This sequence was found in a woman aged 50 to 65 with acute COVID-19. Sequenced input: PBMCs or T cells enriched from blood (not recorded which). Here the CDR3 DNA reads TGTGCCAGCAGTTACTTAAATTCACCCCTCCACTTT. It is translated as CASSYLNSPLHF.